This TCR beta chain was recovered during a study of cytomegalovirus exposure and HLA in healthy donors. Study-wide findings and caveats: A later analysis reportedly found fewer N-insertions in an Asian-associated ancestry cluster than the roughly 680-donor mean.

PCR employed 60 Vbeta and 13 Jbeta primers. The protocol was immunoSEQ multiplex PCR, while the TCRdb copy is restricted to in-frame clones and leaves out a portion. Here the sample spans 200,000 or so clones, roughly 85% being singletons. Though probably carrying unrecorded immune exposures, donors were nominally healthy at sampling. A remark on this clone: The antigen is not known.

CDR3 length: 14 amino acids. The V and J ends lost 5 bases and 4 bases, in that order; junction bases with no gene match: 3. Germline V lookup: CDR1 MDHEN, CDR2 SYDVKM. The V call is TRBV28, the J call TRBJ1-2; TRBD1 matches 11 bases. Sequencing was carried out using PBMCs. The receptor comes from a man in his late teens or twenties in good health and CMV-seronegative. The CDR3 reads CASSGDRGIYGYTF. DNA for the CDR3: TGTGCCAGCAGTGGGGACAGGGGGATCTATGGCTACACCTTC.